Each of the 18 T cell receptor beta chains below was sequenced from the same sample in a study of blood T cell repertoires in COVID-19 (dated by TCRdb to about 2020). Libraries were made using the immunoSEQ multiplex PCR assay. The source is immuneACCESS, and TCRdb retained only in-frame sequences with V and J called. Part of the clones is not carried over; for the studies checked, unresolved V genes explain less than half of this, and the remainder is unexplained. The sample table lists approximately 200,000 clones, 75% to 90% of them with a count of one. The ten most abundant clones make up around 5% of the sample. Material for sequencing was peripheral blood. Source of these receptors: a human donor in a cohort sampled during active COVID-19.

The V gene is TRBV4-1, the J gene TRBJ2-7, with TRBD1 identical over 8 bases. Germline lookup yields CDR1 MGHRA and CDR2 YSYEKL. V lost 5 bases and J lost 4; bases outside the gene matches: 7. The CDR3 has 14 amino acids. The DNA for the CDR3 is TGCGCCAGCAGCTTGGACAGGGATCCATACGAGCAGTACTTC. This gives the protein CASSLDRDPYEQYF.

This sequence joins TRBV27 and TRBJ1-1, with 7 nucleotides matching TRBD1. J was trimmed by 0 bases and V by 7 bases; bases with no gene match: 11. This CDR3 comprises 16 residues. Germline values: CDR1 MNHEY, CDR2 SMNVEV (reference sequence). CDR3 coding DNA: TGTGCCAGCAAATACAGGGGCCCGGCAATGAACACTGAAGCTTTCTTT. It codes for CASKYRGPAMNTEAFF.

V gene TRBV19 combines with J gene TRBJ2-3; TRBD2 aligns across 7 bases. V trimming: 7 bases; J trimming: 0 bases; junction bases outside the gene matches: 4. The germline CDR1 and CDR2 sequences are LNHDA and SQIVND (reference sequence). CDR3 length equals 14 residues. The DNA for the CDR3 is TGTGCCAGTAAACGGCGGGGGAGCACAGATACGCAGTATTTT. This codes for CASKRRGSTDTQYF. The full variable domain, in which reference TRBV19 and TRBJ2-3 provide the parts outside the CDR3, is DGGITQSPKYLFRKEGQNVTLSCEQNLNHDAMYWYRQDPGQGLRLIYYSQIVNDFQKGDIAEGYSVSREKKESFPLTVTSAQKNPTAFYLCASKRRGSTDTQYFGPGTRLTVL.

This clone was seen once. The J gene is TRBJ1-6, the V gene TRBV4-2, with a weak D call TRBD1 (6 bases). Per the germline V gene, CDR1 is LGHNA and CDR2 is YNFKEQ. V gave up 0 bases and J gave up 9 bases, with 15 bases separating them. The CDR3 is 16 residues long. The CDR3 nucleotides read TGTGCCAGCAGCCAAGATAGGGGGGGGGTAGGTTCACCCCTCCACTTT. Translating gives CASSQDRGGVGSPLHF.

The chain uses TRBV30 and TRBJ1-3; tentatively, D is TRBD1 (6 bases). The CDR3 length is 15 residues. V lost 2 bases and J lost 2, with 13 bases in between. Germline CDR1 reads GTSNPN; CDR2 reads SVGIG (reference sequence). CDR3 nucleotides: TGTGCCTGGAGTCGGGAGGGACACCCTGGAAACACCATATATTTT. It codes for CAWSREGHPGNTIYF.

The J gene is TRBJ1-5, the V gene TRBV6-2 or TRBV6-3; possibly TRBD1 for D (6 bases). This CDR3 is 17 amino acids long. Germline V CDR1 and CDR2: MNHEY, SVGEGT. Trimming cost V 6 bases and J 2 bases, with 20 bases left between them. CDR3 bases: TGTGCCAGCAGCGGACTCACAGGGACGGTTGGCAATCAGCCCCAGCATTTT. Its translation is CASSGLTGTVGNQPQHF.

V is TRBV21-1 and J is TRBJ2-7; TRBD1 is taken as the D call from the table, unchecked against the DNA. TRBV21-1 represents a pseudogene. The CDR3 length is 17 residues. The CDR3 region is CASSKDREGQGFYEQYF. Written as DNA, the CDR3 is TGTGCCAGCAGCAAAGACCGGGAGGGACAGGGCTTCTACGAGCAGTACTTC.

The V gene is TRBV6-6, the J gene TRBJ2-3; TRBD2 is a possible D gene (6 bases). The CDR3 spans 13 residues. Germline-derived CDR1 and CDR2 are MNHNY and SVGAGI (reference sequence). Trimming cost V 6 bases and J 3 bases, with 10 bases left between them. As DNA, the CDR3 is TGTGCCAGCAGGGGACTCCTAACAGATACGCAGTATTTT. This gives the protein CASRGLLTDTQYF.

The chain links TRBV7-3 to TRBJ2-1, with 8 bases fitting TRBD2. Trimming removed 1 base from V and 3 bases from J; junction bases left unmatched: 2. The germline V gene encodes CDR1 SGHTA and CDR2 FQGTGA. The CDR3 extends over 15 amino acids. CDR3 sequence (DNA): TGTGCCAGCAGCTTAATCGCGGGAGGCTACAATGAGCAGTTCTTC. As protein: CASSLIAGGYNEQFF.

This clone was seen only once. This chain links TRBV28 with TRBJ1-1, with a tentative D call TRBD1 (5 bases). Germline V gene sequence: CDR1 MDHEN, CDR2 SYDVKM. The germline V and J ends were trimmed by 3 bases and 8 bases, with 7 bases remaining between them. The CDR3 has 11 amino acids. Written as DNA, the CDR3 is TGTGCCAGCAGTTTCGACAGCGAAGCTTTCTTT. As protein: CASSFDSEAFF.

The genes are TRBV27 and TRBJ2-7, with D perhaps TRBD1 (7 bases). CDR1 and CDR2 from the germline V gene are MNHEY and SMNVEV (reference sequence). The CDR3 covers 13 residues. The germline V and J ends were trimmed by 5 bases and 5 bases, with 13 bases remaining between them. CDR3 in DNA: TGTGCCAGCAGTCTACAGGGGAGGAACGAGCAGTACTTC. Protein sequence: CASSLQGRNEQYF.

This sequence joins TRBV18 and TRBJ1-2; 8 bases agree with TRBD1. In germline, CDR1 is KGHSH, CDR2 LQKENI. J was trimmed by 2 bases and V by 5 bases; bases with no gene match: 4. This CDR3 is built from 14 residues. In nucleotides, the CDR3 is TGTGCCAGCTCAAGACAGGGGCCCAACTATGGCTACACCTTC. This encodes CASSRQGPNYGYTF.

The chain uses TRBV5-8 and TRBJ2-5, with TRBD2 matching 8 bases. V dropped 2 bases and J dropped 0; count of bases not matched to a gene: 6. CDR1 SGHTS and CDR2 YDEGEE come from the germline V gene. This CDR3 comprises 16 residues. The CDR3 is CASSFPGLADQETQYF. DNA for the CDR3: TGTGCCAGCAGCTTTCCTGGACTAGCAGACCAAGAGACCCAGTACTTC.

This chain joins TRBV9 and TRBJ2-1; the D gene is possibly TRBD2 (5 bases). This CDR3 region has 17 residues. Germline CDR1 reads SGDLS; CDR2 reads YYNGEE. Trimming left V 2 bases short and J 2 bases short, with 17 bases between. In nucleotides, the CDR3 is TGTGCCAGCAGCGTGGAAGATCGGGGAGAAACCTACAATGAGCAGTTCTTC. Its translation: CASSVEDRGETYNEQFF.

Turning to this clone: Other nucleotide sequences from this sample produce the same CDR3. The chain couples TRBV6-6 to TRBJ2-7; TRBD1 aligns across 9 bases. V dropped 3 bases and J dropped 4; count of bases not matched to a gene: 7. The CDR3 has 15 residues. CDR1 and CDR2 (germline): MNHNY, SVGAGI (reference sequence). In DNA, the CDR3 is TGTGCCAGCAGTTATTCGACAGGGGGGGCTTACGAGCAGTACTTC. Translated: CASSYSTGGAYEQYF.

This clone was observed once. The V and J genes are TRBV6-2 or TRBV6-3 and TRBJ1-2; D unclear. Germline values: CDR1 MNHEY, CDR2 SVGEGT. Trimming left V 2 bases short and J 0 bases short, with 16 bases between. This CDR3 is 17 amino acids long. The CDR3 DNA reads as TGTGCCAGCAGTTACGAGGCGTACCTTATAGCTAACTATGGCTACACCTTC. Encoded protein: CASSYEAYLIANYGYTF.

The chain combines TRBV20-1 with TRBJ1-1; D is possibly TRBD1 (6 bases). CDR1 is DFQATT and CDR2 is SNEGSKA in the germline V gene (reference sequence). V lost 3 bases and J 5 bases, leaving 16 bases between the germline ends. The CDR3 has 14 amino acids. Here the CDR3 reads CSASRLTGRTEAFF. In nucleotides, the CDR3 is TGCAGTGCTAGTCGCCTAACAGGGCGGACTGAAGCTTTCTTT.

The J gene is TRBJ2-5, the V gene TRBV5-4, with 7 bases aligning to TRBD1. V dropped 4 bases and J dropped 4; count of bases not matched to a gene: 10. The CDR3 length is 15 residues. Germline CDR1 SGHNT, CDR2 YYREEE (reference sequence). The CDR3 DNA reads TGTGCCAGCAGCGGGGACAGCCAGAGGTTAGAGACCCAGTACTTC. Amino acids: CASSGDSQRLETQYF.